The following is a T cell receptor (beta chain) sequence with its context. What it recognizes is unknown. This entry belongs to a study of OX40 agonist ivuxolimab in advanced cancers. As for the study in general: Cancers in dose escalation were hepatocellular, melanoma, renal cell and head and neck. Broader study findings: Clonal expansion from baseline to week 6 occurred in both CD4+ and CD8+ T cells. CD8+ T cells (on average) carried more expanded clones than CD4+ T cells.

Per the germline V gene, CDR1 is KGHSH and CDR2 is LQKENI. This CDR3 has 14 residues. V shed 6 bases and J 2 bases; nucleotides not matched to a gene: 4. TCRdb keeps only in-frame clones here, not all; method: immunoSEQ multiplex PCR. Among roughly 62,000 clones listed, 80% to 95% were seen once. This TCR derives from an adult with an advanced solid tumor such as melanoma, head and neck, liver or kidney cancer. The sequencing here drew on CD4+ or CD8+ T cells sorted from blood, taken in a trial of the OX40 agonist ivuxolimab. The chain employs TRBV18 and TRBJ1-3, with 7 nucleotides matching TRBD1. In DNA form, the CDR3 reads TGTGCCAGCTCGGAACAGGGGACTGGAAACACCATATATTTT. This encodes CASSEQGTGNTIYF.